The TCR beta chain described here comes from a study of molecular identifiers for immune sequencing clone quantification. A single record per CDR3 protein comes from TCRdb applying MiXCR to the PCR reads. This table has 40,000 to 50,000 distinct CDR3 sequences, less than 20% appearing once. This CDR3 comprises 18 residues. The V gene's germline CDR1 is SGDLS and CDR2 YYNGEE. As to this clonotype: Mismatch with germline at one junction end may stem from a read error.

The sequence came from a human donor in good health. Some libraries in this study had Jurkat cell RNA spiked in. Sequences were obtained from naive CD8+ T cells from blood, with Jurkat cell RNA spiked in. Stated subset: FACS-sorted CD8+CD4-CCR7+CD45RA+ naive T cells. V and J are TRBV9 and TRBJ2-2, with D possibly TRBD2 on 6 matching bases. CDR3 nucleotides: TGTGCCAGCAGCGCACTCGTAGGAATAGCGGAGAACACCAGGGAGCTGTTTTTT. Protein sequence: CASSALVGIAENTRELFF.